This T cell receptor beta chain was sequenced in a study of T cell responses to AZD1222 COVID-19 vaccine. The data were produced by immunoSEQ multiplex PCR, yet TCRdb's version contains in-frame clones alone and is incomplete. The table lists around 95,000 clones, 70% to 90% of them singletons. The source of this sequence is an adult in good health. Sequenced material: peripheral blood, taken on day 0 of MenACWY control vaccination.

The CDR3 spells CASRMTGENTEAFF. DNA of the CDR3: TGTGCCAGCAGAATGACAGGGGAGAACACTGAAGCTTTCTTT. The chain combines TRBV27 with TRBJ1-1; TRBD1 matches 8 bases. The CDR3 is made up of 14 amino acids. Trimming removed 6 bases from V and 1 base from J; junction bases left unmatched: 4. Germline CDR1 and CDR2: MNHEY and SMNVEV (reference sequence).